These 5 T cell receptor beta chains share one sample of origin, sequenced in a study of CD8+CD57+ T cells in acquired aplastic anemia. TCR beta VDJ and CDR3 profiling used genomic DNA as template. Using its own MiXCR run on the reads, TCRdb lists one record per CDR3 protein. The sample records about 220,000 distinct CDR3 sequences, roughly 35% being singletons. Sequenced: sorted CD4+, CD8+, or CD8+CD57+ T cells (not recorded which) from PBMCs. These receptors were obtained from a human donor in good health, serving as a control.

This chain joins TRBV10-3 and TRBJ2-7; perhaps TRBD2 as D (5 bases). Trimming shortened V by 3 bases and J by 2 bases, and 17 bases separated the two germline ends. The CDR3 runs to 16 residues. Germline assignment: CDR1 ENHRY and CDR2 SYGVKD. CDR3 in DNA: TGTGCCATCAGTGATCAATCCAGCGGTAGACCCTACGAGCAGTACTTC. Its protein is CAISDQSSGRPYEQYF.

This clonotype has a count of ten or more. The J gene is TRBJ2-1, the V gene TRBV29-1, with TRBD2 matching 16 bases. J lost 7 bases, V lost 2 bases, and 5 bases had no gene match. The germline CDR1 and CDR2 sequences are SQVTM and ANQGSEA. CDR3 length: 16 amino acids. CDR3 DNA: TGCAGCGTTGAACCGGGACTAGCGGGAGGGCAGAATGAGCAGTTCTTC. Its protein is CSVEPGLAGGQNEQFF.

This chain connects TRBV3-1 to TRBJ2-3, with 10 bases identical to TRBD2. CDR1 and CDR2 (germline): LGHDT, YNNKEL (reference sequence). V was pared by 1 base and J by 1 base, with 5 bases of the junction left unmatched. The CDR3 length is 17 residues. As DNA, the CDR3 is TGTGCCAGCAGCCAAGGGTTTACTAGCGGGGGCACAGATACGCAGTATTTT. It specifies CASSQGFTSGGTDTQYF.

This clonotype was detected ten times or more. This rearrangement joins TRBV19 to TRBJ2-2, with TRBD2 identical over 8 bases. Germline V gene data show CDR1 as LNHDA and CDR2 as SQIVND (reference sequence). The CDR3 runs 14 residues. After removal of 11 bases from V and 4 bases from J, the junction contained 9 bases not matched to a gene. This CDR3 reads CASRAGAGTGELFF. In DNA, the CDR3 is TGTGCCTCTCGAGCGGGGGCCGGCACCGGGGAGCTGTTTTTT.

The chain joins TRBV28 to TRBJ1-6, with D unresolved. The CDR3 runs to 17 residues. Trimming pared 2 bases from V and 4 bases from J, leaving 15 bases between. CDR1 and CDR2 (germline): MDHEN, SYDVKM. This CDR3 is CASSLDGRIRYNSPLHF. The CDR3 DNA reads TGTGCCAGCAGTTTAGACGGCAGGATACGTTATAATTCACCCCTCCACTTT.